This T cell receptor beta chain was observed in a study of blood T cells in healthy people across ages. Study-level findings and limits: Both higher diversity and more naive CD4+ cells marked long-lived donors when set against aged donors.

V lost 2 bases and J lost 1, with 5 bases in between. CDR3 length equals 13 residues. In germline, CDR1 is MNHEY, CDR2 SVGAGI. A second PCR of 7 to 11 cycles used a sample-barcoded 5' primer and a J-beta primer mix. Each cDNA molecule received a tag from a template-switch adaptor that had 12 random nucleotides. Each CDR3 protein gets one entry after TCRdb re-called the 5' RACE reads with MiXCR. The table shows about 830,000 distinct CDR3 sequences, with less than 80% occurring only once. Each sample provided at least 6 micrograms of extracted total RNA. This clonotype turned up a few times. Antigen specificity is unknown.

The rearrangement links TRBV6-5 to TRBJ2-5; the D is unclear. This TCR came from a man aged 25-45 years in good health. Sequences were obtained from blood. CDR3 coding DNA: TGTGCCAGCAGTTACAGGTTCCAAGAGACCCAGTACTTC. This translates into CASSYRFQETQYF.